The entry below describes one T cell receptor (beta chain). This sample is drawn from a study of OX40 agonist ivuxolimab in advanced cancers. If patients had autoimmune disease history or systemic immunosuppression, they were excluded. Method: immunoSEQ multiplex PCR; TCRdb's copy keeps in-frame clones and lacks some. The table shows some 90,000 clones, with approximately 91% occurring only once. V lost 0 bases to trimming and J lost 4 bases, with 19 bases between them. This CDR3 comprises 17 residues. Germline assignment: CDR1 SGHRS and CDR2 YFSETQ. The chain employs TRBV5-1 and TRBJ2-5, with D perhaps matching TRBD2 (5 bases). The specimen comprised CD4+ or CD8+ T cells sorted from blood, sampled in a trial of the OX40 agonist ivuxolimab. The sequence was obtained from an adult with an advanced solid tumor such as melanoma, head and neck, liver or kidney cancer. CDR3 nucleotides: TGCGCCAGCAGCTTGGCCGCGATATTGGGGAGATCAGAGACCCAGTACTTC. It yields the protein CASSLAAILGRSETQYF.